This TCR beta chain was captured by sequencing in a study of OX40 agonist ivuxolimab in advanced cancers. Study context: People in dose escalation had one of these cancers: hepatocellular carcinoma, melanoma, renal cell or head and neck cancer. A mean age of approximately 64 years, range about 23 to 90, was recorded, and approximately 79% were male. Overall study findings and caveats: Certain nonresponders additionally had low normalized T-cell clonal expansion.

Patients who had autoimmune disease history or got systemic immunosuppression were left out. Of note for this clone: Its specificity is unknown.

The CDR3 has 16 amino acids. V lost 3 bases and J lost 4; bases outside the gene matches: 6. Germline assignment: CDR1 SGDLS and CDR2 YYNGEE. TCRdb's table, derived via immunoSEQ multiplex PCR, lists solely in-frame clones and lacks some. The table lists 25,000 to 30,000 clones, about 76% of them singletons. Sequences were derived from CD4+ or CD8+ T cells sorted from blood, sampled in a trial of the OX40 agonist ivuxolimab. This TCR came from an adult with an advanced solid tumor such as melanoma, head and neck, liver or kidney cancer. V gene TRBV9 combines with J gene TRBJ2-7; TRBD2 agrees at 14 bases. This CDR3 reads CASSAGTSGSWYEQYF. The CDR3, as DNA: TGTGCCAGCAGCGCCGGGACTAGCGGGAGCTGGTACGAGCAGTACTTC.